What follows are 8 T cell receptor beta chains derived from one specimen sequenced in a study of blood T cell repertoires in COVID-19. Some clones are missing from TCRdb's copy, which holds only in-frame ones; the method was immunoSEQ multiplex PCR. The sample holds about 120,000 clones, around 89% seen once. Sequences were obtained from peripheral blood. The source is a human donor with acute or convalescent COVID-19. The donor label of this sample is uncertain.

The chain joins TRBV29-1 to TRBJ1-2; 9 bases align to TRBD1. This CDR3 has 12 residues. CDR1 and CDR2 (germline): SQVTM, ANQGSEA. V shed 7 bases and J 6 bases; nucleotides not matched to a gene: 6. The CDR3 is CSAGTGNDGYTF. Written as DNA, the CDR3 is TGCAGCGCTGGGACAGGGAACGATGGCTACACCTTC.

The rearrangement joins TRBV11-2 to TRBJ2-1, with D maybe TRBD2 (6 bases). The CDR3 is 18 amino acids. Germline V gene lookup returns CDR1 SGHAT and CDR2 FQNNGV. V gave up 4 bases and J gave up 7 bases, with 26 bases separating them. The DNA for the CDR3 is TGTGCCAGCAGCTCCATTCCAGAGGAACTAGCTAATTCGAATGAGCAGTTCTTC. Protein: CASSSIPEELANSNEQFF.

The CDR3 bases are TGTGCCAGCAGTTTAGGCGGGACAGGGTATGGCTACACCTTC. The encoded protein is CASSLGGTGYGYTF. The chain joins TRBV28 to TRBJ1-2; 9 nucleotides match TRBD1. Germline CDR1 reads MDHEN; CDR2 reads SYDVKM. CDR3 length: 14 amino acids. Trimming took 2 bases from V and 5 from J; bases not matched to a gene: 3.

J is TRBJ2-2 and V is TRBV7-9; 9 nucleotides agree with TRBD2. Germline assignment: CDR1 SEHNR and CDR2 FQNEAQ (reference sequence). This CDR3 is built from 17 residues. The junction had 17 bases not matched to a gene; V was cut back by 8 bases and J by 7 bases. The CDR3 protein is CASGSAGAGGPGGELFF. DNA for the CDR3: TGTGCCAGCGGATCAGCCGGCGCGGGGGGGCCAGGCGGGGAGCTGTTTTTT.

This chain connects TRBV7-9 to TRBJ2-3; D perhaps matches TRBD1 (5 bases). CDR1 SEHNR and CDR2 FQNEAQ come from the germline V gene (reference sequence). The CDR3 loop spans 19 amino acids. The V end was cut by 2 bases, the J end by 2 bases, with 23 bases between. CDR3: CASSLSIMTETGHTDTQYF. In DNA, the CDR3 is TGTGCCAGCAGCTTATCAATCATGACAGAAACAGGCCACACAGATACGCAGTATTTT.

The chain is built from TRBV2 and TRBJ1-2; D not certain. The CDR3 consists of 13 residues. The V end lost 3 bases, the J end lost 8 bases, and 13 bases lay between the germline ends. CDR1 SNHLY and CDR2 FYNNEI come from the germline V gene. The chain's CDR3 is CASSDEGSGGYTF. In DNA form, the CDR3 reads TGTGCCAGCAGTGATGAGGGTAGTGGAGGCTACACCTTC.

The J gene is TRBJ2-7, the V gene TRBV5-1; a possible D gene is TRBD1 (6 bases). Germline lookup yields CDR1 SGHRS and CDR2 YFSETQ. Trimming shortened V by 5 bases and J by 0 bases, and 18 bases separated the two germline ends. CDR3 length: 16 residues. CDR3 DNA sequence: TGCGCCAGCAGACCCGACACAGGGTTTTCCTCCTACGAGCAGTACTTC. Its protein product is CASRPDTGFSSYEQYF.

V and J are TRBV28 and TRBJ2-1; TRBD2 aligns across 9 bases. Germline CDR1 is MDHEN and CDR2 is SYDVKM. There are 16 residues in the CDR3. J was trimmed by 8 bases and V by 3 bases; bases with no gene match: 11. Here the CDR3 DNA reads TGTGCCAGCAGTTTCTCGGTTAGCGGGAGAAGTGATGAGCAGTTCTTC. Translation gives CASSFSVSGRSDEQFF.